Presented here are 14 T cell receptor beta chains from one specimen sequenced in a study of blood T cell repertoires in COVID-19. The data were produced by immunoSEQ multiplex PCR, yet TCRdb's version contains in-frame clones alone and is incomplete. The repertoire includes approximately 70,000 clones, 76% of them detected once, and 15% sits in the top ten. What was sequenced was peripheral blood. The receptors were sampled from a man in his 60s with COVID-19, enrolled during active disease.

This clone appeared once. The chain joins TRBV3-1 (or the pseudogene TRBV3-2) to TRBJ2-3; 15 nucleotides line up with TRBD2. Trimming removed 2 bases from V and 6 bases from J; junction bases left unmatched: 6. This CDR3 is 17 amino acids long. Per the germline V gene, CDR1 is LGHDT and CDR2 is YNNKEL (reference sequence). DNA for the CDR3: TGTGCCAGCAGCCAATGGACTAGCGGGGGGGCGGCCGATACGCAGTATTTT. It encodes CASSQWTSGGAADTQYF.

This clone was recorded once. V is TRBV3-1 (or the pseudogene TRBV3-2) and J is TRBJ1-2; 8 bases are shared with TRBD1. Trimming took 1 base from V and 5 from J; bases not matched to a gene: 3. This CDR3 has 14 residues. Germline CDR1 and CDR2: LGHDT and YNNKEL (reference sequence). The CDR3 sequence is CASSQGQGWYGYTF. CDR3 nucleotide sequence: TGTGCCAGCAGCCAAGGACAGGGGTGGTATGGCTACACCTTC.

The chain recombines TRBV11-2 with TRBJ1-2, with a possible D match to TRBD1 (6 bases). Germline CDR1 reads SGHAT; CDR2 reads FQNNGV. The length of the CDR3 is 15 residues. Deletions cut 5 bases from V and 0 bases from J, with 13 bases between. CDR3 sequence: CASSLNRVPNYGYTF. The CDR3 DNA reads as TGTGCCAGCAGCCTAAACAGGGTCCCTAACTATGGCTACACCTTC.

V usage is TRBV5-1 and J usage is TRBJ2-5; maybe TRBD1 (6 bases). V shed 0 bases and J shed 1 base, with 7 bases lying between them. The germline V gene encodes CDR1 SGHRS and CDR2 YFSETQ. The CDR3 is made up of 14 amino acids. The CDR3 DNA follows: TGCGCCAGCAGCTTGGGGGGGCCCCAAGAGACCCAGTACTTC. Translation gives CASSLGGPQETQYF.

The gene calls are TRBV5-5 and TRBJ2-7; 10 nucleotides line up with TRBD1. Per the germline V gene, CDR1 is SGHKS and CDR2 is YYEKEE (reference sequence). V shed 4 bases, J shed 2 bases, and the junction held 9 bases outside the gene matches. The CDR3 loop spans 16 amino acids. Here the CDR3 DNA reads TGTGCCAGCAGCAAGACGGGACAGGGGTTGGCCTACGAGCAGTACTTC. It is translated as CASSKTGQGLAYEQYF.

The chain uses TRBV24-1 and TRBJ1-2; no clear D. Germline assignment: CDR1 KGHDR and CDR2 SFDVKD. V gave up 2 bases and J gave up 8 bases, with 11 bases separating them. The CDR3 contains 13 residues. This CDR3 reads CATSDSRDGGYTF. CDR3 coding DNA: TGTGCCACCAGTGATTCGAGGGATGGCGGCTACACCTTC.

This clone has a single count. The CDR3 protein is CATSLENSPLHF. CDR3 in DNA: TGTGCCACCTCGCTGGAGAATTCACCCCTCCACTTT. This chain joins TRBV15 and TRBJ1-6; no firm D call. The CDR3 totals 12 residues. V gave up 8 bases and J gave up 7 bases, with 9 bases separating them. CDR1 and CDR2 from the germline V gene are LNHNV and YYDKDF (reference sequence).

The CDR3, as DNA: TGTGCCAGCACAGGGGTCAACTACGAGCAGTACTTC. Amino acid sequence: CASTGVNYEQYF. V gene TRBV6-5 combines with J gene TRBJ2-7, with TRBD1 as a possible D gene (6 bases). Trimming shortened V by 7 bases and J by 3 bases, and 10 bases separated the two germline ends. Germline assignment: CDR1 MNHEY and CDR2 SVGAGI. This CDR3 is 12 amino acids long.

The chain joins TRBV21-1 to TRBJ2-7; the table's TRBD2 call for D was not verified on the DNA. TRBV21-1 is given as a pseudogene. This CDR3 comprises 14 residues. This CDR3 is CAIGQLAGNYEQYF. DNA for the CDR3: TGTGCCATTGGCCAACTAGCGGGAAACTACGAGCAGTACTTC.

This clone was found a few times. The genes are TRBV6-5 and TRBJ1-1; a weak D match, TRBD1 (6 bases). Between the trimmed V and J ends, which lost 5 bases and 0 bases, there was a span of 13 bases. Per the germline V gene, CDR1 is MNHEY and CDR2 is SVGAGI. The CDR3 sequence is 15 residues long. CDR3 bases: TGTGCCAGCAGTAGGGGGGGGCAGTTGAACACTGAAGCTTTCTTT. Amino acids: CASSRGGQLNTEAFF.

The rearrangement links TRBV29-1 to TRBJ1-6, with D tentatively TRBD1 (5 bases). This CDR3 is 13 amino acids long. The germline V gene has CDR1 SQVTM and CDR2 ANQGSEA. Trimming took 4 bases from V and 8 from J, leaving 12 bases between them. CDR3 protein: CSVAGDWDSPLHF. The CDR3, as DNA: TGCAGCGTTGCGGGGGACTGGGATTCACCCCTCCACTTT.

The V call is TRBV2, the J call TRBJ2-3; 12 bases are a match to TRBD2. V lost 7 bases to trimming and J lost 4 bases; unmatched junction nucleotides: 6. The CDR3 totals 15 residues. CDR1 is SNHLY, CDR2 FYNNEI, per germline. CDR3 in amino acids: CASILTSGSPDTQYF. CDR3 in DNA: TGTGCCAGCATTCTGACTAGCGGGAGTCCAGATACGCAGTATTTT.

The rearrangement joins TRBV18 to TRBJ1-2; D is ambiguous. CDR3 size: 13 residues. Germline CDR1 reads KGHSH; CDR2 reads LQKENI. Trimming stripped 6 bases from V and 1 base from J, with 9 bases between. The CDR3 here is CASSPTDNYGYTF. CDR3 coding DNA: TGTGCCAGCTCGCCTACTGATAACTATGGCTACACCTTC.

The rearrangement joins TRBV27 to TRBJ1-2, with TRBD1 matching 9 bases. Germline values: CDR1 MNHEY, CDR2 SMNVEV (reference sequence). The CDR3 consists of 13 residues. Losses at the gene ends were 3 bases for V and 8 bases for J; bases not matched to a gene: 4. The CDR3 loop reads CASSLGQGTGYTF. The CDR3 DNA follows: TGTGCCAGCAGTTTGGGACAGGGCACCGGCTACACCTTC.